This T cell receptor (beta chain) was captured by sequencing in a study of somatic mutations in cytotoxic T cells in rheumatoid arthritis. Study at large: Before any treatment began, about 30 ml EDTA peripheral blood was collected from patients right after diagnosis. Study-wide results and caveats: Significant differences in CD8+ T-cell clonality were not found between rheumatoid arthritis patients and healthy controls (age-matched).

TCRdb keeps only in-frame clones here, not all; method: immunoSEQ multiplex PCR. The sample carries some 11,000 clones, roughly 74% recorded once. The V gene end was trimmed by 3 bases and the J gene end by 9 bases; junction bases not matched to a gene: 4. CDR1 SEHNR and CDR2 FQNEAQ come from the germline V gene (reference sequence). The CDR3 loop spans 14 amino acids. Concerning this clone itself: Its antigen is currently unknown.

The investigators isolated CD4+ and CD8+ cells by positive magnetic bead selection and checked their purity by flow cytometry. The sequenced sample was CD8+ T cells sorted from blood. The chain combines TRBV7-9 with TRBJ1-6, with 8 bases aligning to TRBD1. This clonotype was obtained from an adult with rheumatoid arthritis. The CDR3 is CASSFGQGGSPLHF. For the CDR3, the DNA is TGTGCCAGCAGCTTTGGACAGGGCGGTTCACCCCTCCACTTT.